The next 5 T cell receptor beta chains were all read from a single sample in a study of human T cells and chemical hapten exposure. TCRdb used MiXCR to reprocess the RACE reads, holding one entry per CDR3 protein. The table lists approximately 100,000 distinct CDR3 sequences, approximately 11% of them singletons. Time point noted: patch test 1, 2 weeks after DPC sensitization. Treatment: therapeutic diphenylcyclopropenone sensitization with weekly scalp DPC. Source: whole blood, taken in connection with sensitization to the hapten diphenylcyclopropenone (DPC). All receptors come from a woman in her thirties or forties with alopecia areata. Some clones in this sample may be carry-over from other donors' samples.

This clonotype occurred many times. The CDR3 reads CAISERSGRTNYGYTF. The DNA for the CDR3 is TGTGCCATCAGTGAGCGGTCGGGACGGACTAACTATGGCTACACCTTC. The chain joins TRBV10-3 to TRBJ1-2, with a tentative D call TRBD1 (5 bases). Germline CDR1 is ENHRY and CDR2 is SYGVKD. The CDR3 is 16 residues long. V was pared by 2 bases and J by 0 bases, with 13 bases between.

This clonotype was seen more than once but under ten times. The V and J genes are TRBV3-1 and TRBJ1-3, with TRBD1 matching 11 bases. This CDR3 is 14 amino acids long. Unmatched junction bases numbered 2, after V lost 4 bases and J lost 6 bases. Germline V gene data show CDR1 as LGHDT and CDR2 as YNNKEL (reference sequence). CDR3 region: CASSRTGGLNTIYF. CDR3 coding DNA: TGTGCCAGCAGCCGGACAGGGGGCCTAAACACCATATATTTT.

This clonotype came up a few times. This rearrangement joins TRBV5-1 to TRBJ1-3, with unresolved D. Trimming cost V 5 bases and J 0 bases, with 9 bases left between them. The CDR3 spans 14 residues. Germline CDR1 SGHRS, CDR2 YFSETQ. In DNA form, the CDR3 reads TGCGCCAGCAGATCTGACACCTCTGGAAACACCATATATTTT. Protein product: CASRSDTSGNTIYF.

This clonotype occurred many times. The chain uses TRBV12-3 or TRBV12-4 and TRBJ2-2; 10 nucleotides line up with TRBD2. J lost 1 base, V lost 6 bases, and 5 bases had no gene match. The CDR3 runs 16 residues. CDR3 loop: CASSRRLAGNTGELFF. The DNA of the CDR3 is TGTGCCAGCAGCCGTAGACTAGCGGGGAACACCGGGGAGCTGTTTTTT.

This clonotype was counted a few times. The rearrangement links TRBV29-1 to TRBJ1-6; TRBD1 is a possible D gene (6 bases). The CDR3 covers 13 residues. The germline V gene has CDR1 SQVTM and CDR2 ANQGSEA. Trimming removed 7 bases at V and 10 bases at J, with 17 bases between. The CDR3 loop reads CSAIQGRGSPLHF. In DNA form, the CDR3 reads TGCAGCGCGATACAGGGACGTGGCTCACCCCTCCACTTT.